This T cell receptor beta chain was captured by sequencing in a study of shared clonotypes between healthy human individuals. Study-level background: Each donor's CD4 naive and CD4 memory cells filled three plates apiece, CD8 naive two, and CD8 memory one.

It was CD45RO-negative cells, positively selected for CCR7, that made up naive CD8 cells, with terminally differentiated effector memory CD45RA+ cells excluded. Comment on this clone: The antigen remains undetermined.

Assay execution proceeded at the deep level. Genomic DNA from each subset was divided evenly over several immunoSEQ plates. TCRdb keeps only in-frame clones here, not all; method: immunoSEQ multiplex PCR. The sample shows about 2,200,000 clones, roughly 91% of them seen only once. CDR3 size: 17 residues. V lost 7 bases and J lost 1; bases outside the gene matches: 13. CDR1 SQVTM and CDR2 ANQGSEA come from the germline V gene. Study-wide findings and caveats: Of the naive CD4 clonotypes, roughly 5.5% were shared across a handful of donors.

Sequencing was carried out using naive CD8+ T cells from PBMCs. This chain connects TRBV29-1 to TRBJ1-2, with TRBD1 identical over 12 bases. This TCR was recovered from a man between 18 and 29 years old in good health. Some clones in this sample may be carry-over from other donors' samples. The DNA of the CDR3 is TGCAGCGCCGAAGGGACAGGGGGCGGTGGCGATAACTATGGCTACACCTTC. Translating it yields CSAEGTGGGGDNYGYTF.